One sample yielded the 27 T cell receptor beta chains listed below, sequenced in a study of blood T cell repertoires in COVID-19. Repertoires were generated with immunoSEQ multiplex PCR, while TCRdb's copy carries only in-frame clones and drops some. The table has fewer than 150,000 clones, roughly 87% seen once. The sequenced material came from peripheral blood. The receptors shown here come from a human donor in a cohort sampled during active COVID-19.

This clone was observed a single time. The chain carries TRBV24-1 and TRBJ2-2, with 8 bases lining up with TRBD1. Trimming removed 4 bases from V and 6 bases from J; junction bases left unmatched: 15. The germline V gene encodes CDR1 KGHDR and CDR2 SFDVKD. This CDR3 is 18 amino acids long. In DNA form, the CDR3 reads TGTGCCACCAGTGACACCCCATTACAGGGGGGAGTAGCCGGGGAGCTGTTTTTT. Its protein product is CATSDTPLQGGVAGELFF.

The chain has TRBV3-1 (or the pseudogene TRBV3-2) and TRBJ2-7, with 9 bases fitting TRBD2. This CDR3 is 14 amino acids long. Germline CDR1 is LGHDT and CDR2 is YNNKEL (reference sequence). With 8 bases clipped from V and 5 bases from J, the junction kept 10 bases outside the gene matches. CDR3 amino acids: CASEAAGGGHEQYF. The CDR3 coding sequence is TGTGCCAGCGAAGCGGCGGGAGGGGGCCACGAGCAGTACTTC.

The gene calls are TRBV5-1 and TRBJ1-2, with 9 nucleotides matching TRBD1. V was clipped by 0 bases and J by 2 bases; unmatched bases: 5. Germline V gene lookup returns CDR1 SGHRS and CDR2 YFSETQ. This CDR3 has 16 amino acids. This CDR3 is CASSLAQGAPNYGYTF. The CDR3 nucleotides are TGCGCCAGCAGCTTGGCACAGGGGGCTCCCAACTATGGCTACACCTTC.

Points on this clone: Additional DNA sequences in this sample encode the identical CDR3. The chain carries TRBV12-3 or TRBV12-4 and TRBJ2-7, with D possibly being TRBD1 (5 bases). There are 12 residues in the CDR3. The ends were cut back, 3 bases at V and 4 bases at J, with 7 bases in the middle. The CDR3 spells CASSFQGYEQYF. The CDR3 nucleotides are TGTGCCAGCAGTTTTCAGGGTTACGAGCAGTACTTC.

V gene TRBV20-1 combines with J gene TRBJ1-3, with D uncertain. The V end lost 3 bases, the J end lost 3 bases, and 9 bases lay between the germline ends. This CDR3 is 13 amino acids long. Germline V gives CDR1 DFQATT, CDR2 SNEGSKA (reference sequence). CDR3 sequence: CSASGEVGNTIYF. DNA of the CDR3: TGCAGTGCTAGTGGGGAGGTTGGAAACACCATATATTTT.

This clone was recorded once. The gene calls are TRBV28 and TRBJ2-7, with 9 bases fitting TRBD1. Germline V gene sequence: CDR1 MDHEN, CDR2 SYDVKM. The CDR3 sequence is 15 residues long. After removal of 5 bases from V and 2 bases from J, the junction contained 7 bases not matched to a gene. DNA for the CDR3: TGTGCCAGCAGTAAAGGGGACAGGGAAACCTACGAGCAGTACTTC. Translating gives CASSKGDRETYEQYF.

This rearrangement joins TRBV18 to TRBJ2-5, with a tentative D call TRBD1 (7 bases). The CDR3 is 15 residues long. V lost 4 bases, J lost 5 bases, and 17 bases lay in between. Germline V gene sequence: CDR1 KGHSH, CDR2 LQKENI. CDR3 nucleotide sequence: TGTGCCAGCTCACGCCCCCAGGGGGGCGCGGAGACCCAGTACTTC. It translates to CASSRPQGGAETQYF.

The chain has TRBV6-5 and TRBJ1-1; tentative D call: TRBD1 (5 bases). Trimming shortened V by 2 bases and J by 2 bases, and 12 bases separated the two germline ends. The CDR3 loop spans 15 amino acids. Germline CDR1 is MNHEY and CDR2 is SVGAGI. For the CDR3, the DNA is TGTGCCAGCAGTTACGACAGTACGACAAACACTGAAGCTTTCTTT. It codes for CASSYDSTTNTEAFF.

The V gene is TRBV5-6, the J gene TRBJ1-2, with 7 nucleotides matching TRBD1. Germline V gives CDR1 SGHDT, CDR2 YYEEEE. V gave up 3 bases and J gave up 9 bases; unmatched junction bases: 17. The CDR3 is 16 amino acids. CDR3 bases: TGTGCCAGCAGCTGGAGCGCGACTCAGGGGGACGGGCGCTACACCTTC. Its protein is CASSWSATQGDGRYTF.

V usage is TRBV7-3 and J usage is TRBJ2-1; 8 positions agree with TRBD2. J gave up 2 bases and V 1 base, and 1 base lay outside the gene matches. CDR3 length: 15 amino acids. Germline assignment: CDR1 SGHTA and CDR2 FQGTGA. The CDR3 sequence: CASSLIAGPYNEQFF. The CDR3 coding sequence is TGTGCCAGCAGCTTAATAGCGGGGCCCTACAATGAGCAGTTCTTC.

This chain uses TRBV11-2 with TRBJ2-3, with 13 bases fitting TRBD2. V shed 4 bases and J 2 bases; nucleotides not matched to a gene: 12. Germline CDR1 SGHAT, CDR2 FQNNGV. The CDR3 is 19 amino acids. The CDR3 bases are TGTGCCAGCAGCTCAGGACTAGCGGGAGATTTCACGTTCACAGATACGCAGTATTTT. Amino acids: CASSSGLAGDFTFTDTQYF.

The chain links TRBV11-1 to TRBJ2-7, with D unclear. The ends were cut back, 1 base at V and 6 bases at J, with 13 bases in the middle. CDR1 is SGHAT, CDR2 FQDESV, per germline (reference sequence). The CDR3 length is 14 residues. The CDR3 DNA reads TGTGCCAGCAGCTTAGGGCTTTTTGGTCGCGAGCAGTACTTC. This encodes CASSLGLFGREQYF.

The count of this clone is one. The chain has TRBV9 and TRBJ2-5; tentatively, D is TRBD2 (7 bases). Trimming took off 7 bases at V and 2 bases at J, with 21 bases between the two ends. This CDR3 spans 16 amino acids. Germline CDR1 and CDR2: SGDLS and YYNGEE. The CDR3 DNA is TGTGCCAGCGGGGGGGGCGTCGGTATTGGGCAAGAGACCCAGTACTTC. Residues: CASGGGVGIGQETQYF.

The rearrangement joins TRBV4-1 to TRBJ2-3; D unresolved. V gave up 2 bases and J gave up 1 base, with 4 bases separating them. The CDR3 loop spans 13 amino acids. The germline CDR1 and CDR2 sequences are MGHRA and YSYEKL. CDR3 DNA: TGCGCCAGCAGCCAACGGGGCACAGATACGCAGTATTTT. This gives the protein CASSQRGTDTQYF.

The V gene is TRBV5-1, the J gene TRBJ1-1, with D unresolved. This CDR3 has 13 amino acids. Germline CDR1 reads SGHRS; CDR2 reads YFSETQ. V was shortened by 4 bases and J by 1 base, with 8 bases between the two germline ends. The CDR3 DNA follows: TGCGCCAGCAGCATCAACAGGAACACTGAAGCTTTCTTT. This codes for CASSINRNTEAFF.

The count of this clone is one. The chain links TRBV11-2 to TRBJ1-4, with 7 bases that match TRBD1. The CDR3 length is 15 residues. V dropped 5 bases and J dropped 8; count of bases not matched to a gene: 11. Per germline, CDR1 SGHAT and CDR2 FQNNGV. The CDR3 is CASSSATTRGEKLFF. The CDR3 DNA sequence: TGTGCCAGCAGCAGCGCGACAACCAGGGGGGAAAAACTGTTTTTT.

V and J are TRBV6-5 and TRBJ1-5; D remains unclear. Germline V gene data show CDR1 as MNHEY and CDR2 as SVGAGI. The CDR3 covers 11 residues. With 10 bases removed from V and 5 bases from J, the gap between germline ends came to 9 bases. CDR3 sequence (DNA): TGTGCCACCATGAGGGATCAGCCCCAGCATTTT. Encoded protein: CATMRDQPQHF.

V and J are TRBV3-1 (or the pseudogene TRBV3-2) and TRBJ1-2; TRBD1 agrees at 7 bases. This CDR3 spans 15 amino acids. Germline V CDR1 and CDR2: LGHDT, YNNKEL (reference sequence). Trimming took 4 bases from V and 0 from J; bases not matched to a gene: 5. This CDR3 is CASSRRQGPNYGYTF. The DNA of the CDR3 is TGTGCCAGCAGCCGTCGACAGGGACCTAACTATGGCTACACCTTC.

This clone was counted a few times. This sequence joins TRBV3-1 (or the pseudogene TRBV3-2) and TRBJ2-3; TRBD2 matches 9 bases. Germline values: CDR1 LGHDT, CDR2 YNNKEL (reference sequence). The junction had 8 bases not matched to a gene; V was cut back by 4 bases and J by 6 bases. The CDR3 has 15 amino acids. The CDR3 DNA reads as TGTGCCAGCAGCCGGCGACTAGCGGCACGCGATACGCAGTATTTT. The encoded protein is CASSRRLAARDTQYF.

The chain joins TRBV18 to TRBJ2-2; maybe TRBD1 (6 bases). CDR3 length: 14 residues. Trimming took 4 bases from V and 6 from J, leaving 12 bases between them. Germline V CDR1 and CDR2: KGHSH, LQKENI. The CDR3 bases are TGTGCCAGCTCACGGACAGAATTGGCCGGGGAGCTGTTTTTT. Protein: CASSRTELAGELFF. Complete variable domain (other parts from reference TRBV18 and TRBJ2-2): NAGVMQNPRHLVRRRGQEARLRCSPMKGHSHVYWYRQLPEEGLKFMVYLQKENIIDESGMPKERFSAEFPKEGPSILRIQQVVRGDSAAYFCASSRTELAGELFFGEGSRLTVL.

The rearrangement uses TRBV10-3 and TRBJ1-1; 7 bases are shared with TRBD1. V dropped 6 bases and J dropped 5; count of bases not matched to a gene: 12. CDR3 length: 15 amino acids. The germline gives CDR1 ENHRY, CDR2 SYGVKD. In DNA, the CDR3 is TGTGCCATCAGAAGAACCGGGACAGATGGGACTGAAGCTTTCTTT. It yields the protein CAIRRTGTDGTEAFF.

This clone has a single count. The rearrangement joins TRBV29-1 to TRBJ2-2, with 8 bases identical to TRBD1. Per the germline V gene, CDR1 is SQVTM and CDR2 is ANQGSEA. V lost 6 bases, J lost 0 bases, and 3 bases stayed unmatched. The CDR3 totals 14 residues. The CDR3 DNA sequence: TGCAGCGTCGGGGGACAGGCGAACACCGGGGAGCTGTTTTTT. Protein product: CSVGGQANTGELFF.

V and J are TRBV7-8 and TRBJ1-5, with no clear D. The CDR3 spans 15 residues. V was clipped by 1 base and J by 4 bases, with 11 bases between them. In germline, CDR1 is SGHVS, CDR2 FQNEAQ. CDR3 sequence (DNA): TGTGCCAGCAGCTTAGTTGGTCGGGGAAATCAGCCCCAGCATTTT. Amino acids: CASSLVGRGNQPQHF.

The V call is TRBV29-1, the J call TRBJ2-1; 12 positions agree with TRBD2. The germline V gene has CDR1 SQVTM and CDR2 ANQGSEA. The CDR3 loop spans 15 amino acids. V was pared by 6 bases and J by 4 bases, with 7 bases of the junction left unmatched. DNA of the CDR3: TGCAGCGTCGGGAGCCTAGCGGGAGGGTACAATGAGCAGTTCTTC. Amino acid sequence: CSVGSLAGGYNEQFF.

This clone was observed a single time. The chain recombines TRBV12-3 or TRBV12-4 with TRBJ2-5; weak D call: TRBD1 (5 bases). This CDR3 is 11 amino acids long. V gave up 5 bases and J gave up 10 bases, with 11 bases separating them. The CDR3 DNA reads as TGTGCCAGCAGTGGAAAGGGGATCCAGTACTTC. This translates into CASSGKGIQYF.

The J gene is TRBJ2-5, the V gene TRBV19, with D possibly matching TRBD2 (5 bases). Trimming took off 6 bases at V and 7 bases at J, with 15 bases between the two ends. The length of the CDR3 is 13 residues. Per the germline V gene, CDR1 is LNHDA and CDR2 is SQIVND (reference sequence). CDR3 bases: TGTGCCAGTAGCCAGACTACCGAAGGGACCCAGTACTTC. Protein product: CASSQTTEGTQYF.

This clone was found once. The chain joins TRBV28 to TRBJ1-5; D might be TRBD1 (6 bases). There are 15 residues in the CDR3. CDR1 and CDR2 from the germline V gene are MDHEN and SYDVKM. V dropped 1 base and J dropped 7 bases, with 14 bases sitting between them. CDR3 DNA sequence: TGTGCCAGCAGTTTATCTCAGGGGTTTTTACAGCCCCAGCATTTT. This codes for CASSLSQGFLQPQHF.